The present entry profiles one T cell receptor (beta chain) with its context. V shed 7 bases and J shed 4 bases, with 11 bases lying between them. The CDR3 consists of 12 residues. Germline V gene data show CDR1 as SGDLS and CDR2 as YYNGEE. This record comes from a study of blood T cell repertoires in COVID-19. Study summary: Samples taken during acute and convalescent COVID-19 were collected in the United States, Italy and Spain.

Assay used: immunoSEQ multiplex PCR; TCRdb lists only in-frame clones, some missing. In the table there are under 75,000 clones, 70% to 90% of which are singletons. The receptor's source is a man in his 60s with acute or convalescent COVID-19. The chain joins TRBV9 to TRBJ1-2; TRBD1 is a possible D gene (6 bases). Sequencing was performed on peripheral blood. CDR3 DNA sequence: TGTGCCAGCGGACAGAATCTCTATGGCTACACCTTC. It codes for CASGQNLYGYTF.